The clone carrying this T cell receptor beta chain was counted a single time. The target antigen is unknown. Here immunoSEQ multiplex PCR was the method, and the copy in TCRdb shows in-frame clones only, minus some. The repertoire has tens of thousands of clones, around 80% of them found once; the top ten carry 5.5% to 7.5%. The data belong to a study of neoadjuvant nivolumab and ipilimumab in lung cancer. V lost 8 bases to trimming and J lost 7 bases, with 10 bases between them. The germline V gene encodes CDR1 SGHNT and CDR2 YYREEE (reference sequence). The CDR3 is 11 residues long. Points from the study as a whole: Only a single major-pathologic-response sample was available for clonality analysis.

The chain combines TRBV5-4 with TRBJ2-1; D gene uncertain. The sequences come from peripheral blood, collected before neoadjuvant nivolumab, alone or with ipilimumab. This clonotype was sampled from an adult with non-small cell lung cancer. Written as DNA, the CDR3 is TGTGCCAGTTCCTGGCTTAATGAGCAGTTCTTC. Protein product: CASSWLNEQFF.